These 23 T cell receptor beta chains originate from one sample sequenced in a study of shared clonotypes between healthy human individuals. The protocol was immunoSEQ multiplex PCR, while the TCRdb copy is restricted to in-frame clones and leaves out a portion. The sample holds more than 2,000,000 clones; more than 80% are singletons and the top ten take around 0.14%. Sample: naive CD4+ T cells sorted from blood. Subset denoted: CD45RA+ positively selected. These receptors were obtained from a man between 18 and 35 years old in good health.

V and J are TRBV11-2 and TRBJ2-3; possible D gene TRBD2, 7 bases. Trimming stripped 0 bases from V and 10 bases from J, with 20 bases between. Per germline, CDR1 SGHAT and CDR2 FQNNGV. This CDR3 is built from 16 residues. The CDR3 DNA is TGTGCCAGCAGCTTAGAGAAGGGGGGACTAAGATGGGCGCAGTATTTT. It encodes CASSLEKGGLRWAQYF.

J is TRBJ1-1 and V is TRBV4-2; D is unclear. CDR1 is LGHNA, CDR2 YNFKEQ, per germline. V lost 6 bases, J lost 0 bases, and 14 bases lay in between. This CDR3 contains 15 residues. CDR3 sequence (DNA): TGTGCCAGCAGGAAATCGGAGCTCCTGAACACTGAAGCTTTCTTT. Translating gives CASRKSELLNTEAFF.

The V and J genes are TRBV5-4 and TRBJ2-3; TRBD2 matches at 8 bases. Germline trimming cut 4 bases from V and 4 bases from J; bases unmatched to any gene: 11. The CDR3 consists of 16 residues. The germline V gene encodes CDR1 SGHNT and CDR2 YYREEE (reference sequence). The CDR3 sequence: CASSPPGREVSDTQYF. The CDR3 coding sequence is TGTGCCAGCAGCCCGCCTGGGCGGGAGGTCTCAGATACGCAGTATTTT. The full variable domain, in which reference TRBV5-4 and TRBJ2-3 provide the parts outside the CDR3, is ETGVTQSPTHLIKTRGQQVTLRCSSQSGHNTVSWYQQALGQGPQFIFQYYREEENGRGNFPPRFSGLQFPNYSSELNVNALELDDSALYLCASSPPGREVSDTQYFGPGTRLTVL.

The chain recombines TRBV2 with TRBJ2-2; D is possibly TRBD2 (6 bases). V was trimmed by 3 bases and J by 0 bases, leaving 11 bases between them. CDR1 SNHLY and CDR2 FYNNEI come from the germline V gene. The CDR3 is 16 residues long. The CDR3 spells CASSDIADSNTGELFF. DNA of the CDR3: TGTGCCAGCAGTGACATAGCGGACTCGAACACCGGGGAGCTGTTTTTT.

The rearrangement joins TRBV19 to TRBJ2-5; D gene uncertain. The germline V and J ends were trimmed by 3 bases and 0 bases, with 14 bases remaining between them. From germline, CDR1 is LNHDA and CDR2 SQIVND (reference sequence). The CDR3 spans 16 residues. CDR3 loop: CASSIPTVPYQETQYF. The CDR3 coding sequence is TGTGCCAGTAGTATCCCGACGGTCCCGTACCAAGAGACCCAGTACTTC.

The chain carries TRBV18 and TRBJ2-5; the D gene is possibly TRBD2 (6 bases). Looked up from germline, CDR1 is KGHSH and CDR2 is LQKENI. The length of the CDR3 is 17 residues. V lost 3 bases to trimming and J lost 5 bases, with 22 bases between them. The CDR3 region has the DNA TGTGCCAGCTCACCCCTTCCCCCGGCCCTAGCGACGGAGACCCAGTACTTC. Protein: CASSPLPPALATETQYF. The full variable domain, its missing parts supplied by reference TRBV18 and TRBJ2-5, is NAGVMQNPRHLVRRRGQEARLRCSPMKGHSHVYWYRQLPEEGLKFMVYLQKENIIDESGMPKERFSAEFPKEGPSILRIQQVVRGDSAAYFCASSPLPPALATETQYFGPGTRLLVL.

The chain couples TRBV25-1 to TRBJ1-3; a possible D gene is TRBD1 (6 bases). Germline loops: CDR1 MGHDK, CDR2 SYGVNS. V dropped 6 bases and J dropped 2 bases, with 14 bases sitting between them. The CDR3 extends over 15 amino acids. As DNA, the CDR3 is TGTGCCAGCAGGGCCCCTGGGGGCACTGGAAACACCATATATTTT. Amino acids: CASRAPGGTGNTIYF.

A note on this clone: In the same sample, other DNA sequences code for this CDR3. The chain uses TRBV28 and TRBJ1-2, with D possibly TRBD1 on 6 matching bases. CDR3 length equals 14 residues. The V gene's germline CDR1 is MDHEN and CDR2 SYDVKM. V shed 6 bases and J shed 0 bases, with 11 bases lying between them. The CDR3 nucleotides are TGTGCCAGCAGCCTACAGGGACCTAACTATGGCTACACCTTC. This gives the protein CASSLQGPNYGYTF.

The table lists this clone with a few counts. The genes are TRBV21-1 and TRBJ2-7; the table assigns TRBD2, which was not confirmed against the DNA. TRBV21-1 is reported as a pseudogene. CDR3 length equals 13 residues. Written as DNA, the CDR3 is TGTGCCAGCAGCACCGAGCGGGAGTACGAGCAGTACTTC. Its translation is CASSTEREYEQYF.

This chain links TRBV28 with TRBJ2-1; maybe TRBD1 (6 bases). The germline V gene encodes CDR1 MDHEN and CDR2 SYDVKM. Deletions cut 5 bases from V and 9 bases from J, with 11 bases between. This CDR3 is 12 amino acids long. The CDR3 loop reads CASSLTGTEQFF. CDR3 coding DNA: TGTGCCAGCAGTCTAACAGGGACTGAGCAGTTCTTC.

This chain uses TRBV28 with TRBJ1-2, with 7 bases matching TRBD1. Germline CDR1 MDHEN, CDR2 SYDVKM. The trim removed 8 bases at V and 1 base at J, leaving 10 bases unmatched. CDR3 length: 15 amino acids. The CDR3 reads CASLPGQLNNYGYTF. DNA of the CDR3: TGTGCCAGCCTCCCGGGACAGTTAAATAACTATGGCTACACCTTC.

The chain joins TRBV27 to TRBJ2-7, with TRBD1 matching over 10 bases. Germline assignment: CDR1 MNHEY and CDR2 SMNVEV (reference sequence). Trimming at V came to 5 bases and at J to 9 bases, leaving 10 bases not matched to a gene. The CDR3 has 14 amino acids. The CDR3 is CASSPGQGSRGQYF. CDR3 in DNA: TGTGCCAGCAGTCCGGGACAGGGGTCCCGCGGGCAGTACTTC.

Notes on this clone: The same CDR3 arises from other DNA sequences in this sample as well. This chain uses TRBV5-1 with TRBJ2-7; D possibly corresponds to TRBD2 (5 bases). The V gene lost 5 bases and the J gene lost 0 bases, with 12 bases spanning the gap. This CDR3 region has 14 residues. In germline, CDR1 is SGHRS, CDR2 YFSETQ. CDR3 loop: CASSSGGSSYEQYF. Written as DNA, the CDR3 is TGCGCCAGCAGTTCCGGTGGGAGCTCCTACGAGCAGTACTTC.

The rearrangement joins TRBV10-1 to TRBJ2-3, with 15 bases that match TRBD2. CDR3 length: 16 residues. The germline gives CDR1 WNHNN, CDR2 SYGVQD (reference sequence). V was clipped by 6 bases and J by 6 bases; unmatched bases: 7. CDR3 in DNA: TGCGCCAGCAGGGGACTAGCGGGAGGTACAGGGGATACGCAGTATTTT. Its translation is CASRGLAGGTGDTQYF.

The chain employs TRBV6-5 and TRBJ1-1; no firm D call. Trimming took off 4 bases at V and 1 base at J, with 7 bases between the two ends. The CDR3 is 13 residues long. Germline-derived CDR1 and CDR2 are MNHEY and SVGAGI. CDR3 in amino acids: CASSSYRNTEAFF. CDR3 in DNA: TGTGCCAGCAGTTCCTACAGGAACACTGAAGCTTTCTTT.

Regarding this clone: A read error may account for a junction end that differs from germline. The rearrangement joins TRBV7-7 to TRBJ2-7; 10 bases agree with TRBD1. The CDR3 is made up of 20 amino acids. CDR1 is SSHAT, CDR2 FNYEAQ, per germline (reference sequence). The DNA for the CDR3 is TGTGCTAGCAGCTTAGGGTGCCCGGGACAGGGGCGTTCACTTTCCTACGAGCAGTACTTC. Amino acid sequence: CASSLGCPGQGRSLSYEQYF.

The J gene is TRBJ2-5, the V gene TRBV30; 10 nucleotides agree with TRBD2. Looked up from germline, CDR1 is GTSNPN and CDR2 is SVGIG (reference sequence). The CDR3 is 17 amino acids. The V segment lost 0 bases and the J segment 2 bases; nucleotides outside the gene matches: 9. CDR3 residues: CAWSVRRTSGVQETQYF. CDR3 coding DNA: TGTGCCTGGAGTGTACGAAGGACTAGCGGAGTACAAGAGACCCAGTACTTC.

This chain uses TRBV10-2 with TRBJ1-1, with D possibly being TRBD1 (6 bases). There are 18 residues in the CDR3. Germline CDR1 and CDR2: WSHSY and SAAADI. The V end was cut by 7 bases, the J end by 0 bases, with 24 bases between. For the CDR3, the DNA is TGCGCCAGCACCTCCGGCGCCTTTAGGGGGGAATTGAACACTGAAGCTTTCTTT. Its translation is CASTSGAFRGELNTEAFF.

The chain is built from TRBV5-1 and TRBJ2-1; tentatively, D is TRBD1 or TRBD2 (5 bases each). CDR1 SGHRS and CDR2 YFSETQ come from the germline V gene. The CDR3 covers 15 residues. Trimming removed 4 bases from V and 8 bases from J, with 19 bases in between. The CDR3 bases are TGCGCCAGCAGCCTACTAGTAGGGGTACAATATGAGCAGTTCTTC. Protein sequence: CASSLLVGVQYEQFF. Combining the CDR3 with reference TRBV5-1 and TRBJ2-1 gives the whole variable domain KAGVTQTPRYLIKTRGQQVTLSCSPISGHRSVSWYQQTPGQGLQFLFEYFSETQRNKGNFPGRFSGRQFSNSRSEMNVSTLELGDSALYLCASSLLVGVQYEQFFGPGTRLTVL.

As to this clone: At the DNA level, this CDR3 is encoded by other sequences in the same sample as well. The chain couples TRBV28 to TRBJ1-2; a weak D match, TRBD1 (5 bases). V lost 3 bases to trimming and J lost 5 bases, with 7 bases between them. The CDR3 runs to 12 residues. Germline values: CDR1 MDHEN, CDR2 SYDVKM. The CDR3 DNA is TGTGCCAGCAGTTTGGGACTTTATGGCTACACCTTC. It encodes CASSLGLYGYTF.

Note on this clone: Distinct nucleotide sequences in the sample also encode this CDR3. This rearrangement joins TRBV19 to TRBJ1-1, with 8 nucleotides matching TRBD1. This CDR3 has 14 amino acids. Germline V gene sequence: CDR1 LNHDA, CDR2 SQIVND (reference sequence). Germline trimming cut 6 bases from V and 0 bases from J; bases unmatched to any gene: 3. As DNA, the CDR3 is TGTGCCAGTAGCTTGGGACAGGTGAACACTGAAGCTTTCTTT. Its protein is CASSLGQVNTEAFF.

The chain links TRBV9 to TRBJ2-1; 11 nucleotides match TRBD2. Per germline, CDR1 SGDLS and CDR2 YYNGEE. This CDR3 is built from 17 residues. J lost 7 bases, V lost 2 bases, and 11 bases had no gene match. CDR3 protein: CASSVNSGTSGGNEQFF. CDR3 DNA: TGTGCCAGCAGCGTCAATTCCGGGACTAGCGGCGGAAATGAGCAGTTCTTC.

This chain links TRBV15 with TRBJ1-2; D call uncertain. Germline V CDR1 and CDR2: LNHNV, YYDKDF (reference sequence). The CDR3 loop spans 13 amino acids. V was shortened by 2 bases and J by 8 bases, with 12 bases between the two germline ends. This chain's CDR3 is CATSRNRVDGYTF. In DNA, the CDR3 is TGTGCCACCAGCAGAAATAGGGTGGACGGCTACACCTTC.